These 18 T cell receptor beta chains share one sample of origin, sequenced in a study of OX40 agonist ivuxolimab in advanced cancers. TCRdb's copy holds only in-frame clones and misses some; the assay was immunoSEQ multiplex PCR. The sample carries about 40,000 clones, approximately 86% recorded once. The input for sequencing was CD4+ or CD8+ T cells sorted from blood, taken in a trial of the OX40 agonist ivuxolimab. The receptors here all came from an adult with an advanced solid tumor such as melanoma, head and neck, liver or kidney cancer.

This clone is deemed medium-sized (0.01 to 0.1%). The genes are TRBV19 and TRBJ2-7; 8 bases are a match to TRBD1. Germline CDR1 reads LNHDA; CDR2 reads SQIVND (reference sequence). V was clipped by 3 bases and J by 5 bases; unmatched bases: 6. The CDR3 runs 14 residues. The CDR3 bases are TGTGCCAGTAGTATCCAGGGGGCTCGGAACGAGCAGTACTTC. Translating gives CASSIQGARNEQYF.

The chain employs TRBV5-4 and TRBJ2-7; weak D call: TRBD1 (5 bases). The CDR3 is made up of 16 amino acids. The germline gives CDR1 SGHNT, CDR2 YYREEE (reference sequence). V lost 4 bases and J lost 3, with 20 bases in between. In nucleotides, the CDR3 is TGTGCCAGCAGCCCGGAACCGACAGCGACCTTCTACGAGCAGTACTTC. It encodes CASSPEPTATFYEQYF. Using reference TRBV5-4 and TRBJ2-7 for the parts outside the CDR3, the full variable domain is ETGVTQSPTHLIKTRGQQVTLRCSSQSGHNTVSWYQQALGQGPQFIFQYYREEENGRGNFPPRFSGLQFPNYSSELNVNALELDDSALYLCASSPEPTATFYEQYFGPGTRLTVT.

In this sample, this clone turned up a few times. This chain joins TRBV11-2 and TRBJ2-6, with TRBD2 matching over 12 bases. V lost 1 base, J lost 12 bases, and 13 bases stayed unmatched. The CDR3 totals 18 residues. Germline lookup yields CDR1 SGHAT and CDR2 FQNNGV. The CDR3 DNA reads as TGTGCCAGCAGCTTAGTTACTAGCGGGAGGCTAGGAATGGTCGTCCTGACTTTC. As protein: CASSLVTSGRLGMVVLTF. The full variable domain, its missing parts supplied by reference TRBV11-2 and TRBJ2-6, is EAGVAQSPRYKIIEKRQSVAFWCNPISGHATLYWYQQILGQGPKLLIQFQNNGVVDDSQLPKDRFSAERLKGVDSTLKIQPAKLEDSAVYLCASSLVTSGRLGMVVLTFGAGSRLTVL.

The gene calls are TRBV7-8 and TRBJ2-7; 7 nucleotides align to TRBD1. From germline, CDR1 is SGHVS and CDR2 FQNEAQ. This CDR3 region has 16 residues. Trimming removed 0 bases from V and 2 bases from J; junction bases left unmatched: 7. The CDR3 nucleotides are TGTGCCAGCAGCTTAGCTGGTAGGACAGGAGCCTACGAGCAGTACTTC. This translates into CASSLAGRTGAYEQYF.

V and J are TRBV5-1 and TRBJ2-5; weak D call: TRBD1 (6 bases). V was shortened by 5 bases and J by 3 bases, with 17 bases between the two germline ends. There are 15 residues in the CDR3. Per the germline V gene, CDR1 is SGHRS and CDR2 is YFSETQ. The CDR3 nucleotides read TGCGCCAGCAGTTTGTATGGGGGCGTAGAAGAGACCCAGTACTTC. This codes for CASSLYGGVEETQYF.

This chain connects TRBV12-2 to TRBJ2-4; no check of the table's D call, TRBD2, against the DNA was made. TRBV12-2 is termed a pseudogene. This CDR3 spans 15 amino acids. The CDR3: CASRLDPGAKNIQYF. The CDR3 bases are TGTGCAAGTCGCTTAGATCCGGGAGCCAAAAACATTCAGTACTTC.

This clone has more than one count but fewer than ten. The J gene is TRBJ2-5, the V gene TRBV5-1; 11 bases are shared with TRBD2. V trimming: 0 bases; J trimming: 2 bases; junction bases outside the gene matches: 0. In germline, CDR1 is SGHRS, CDR2 YFSETQ. The CDR3 has 15 residues. The CDR3 DNA reads TGCGCCAGCAGCTTGGGACTAGCGGGACAAGAGACCCAGTACTTC. Protein: CASSLGLAGQETQYF.

V is TRBV9 and J is TRBJ2-7; no firm D call. The CDR3 consists of 13 residues. Trimming removed 4 bases from V and 0 bases from J, with 8 bases in between. Germline loops: CDR1 SGDLS, CDR2 YYNGEE. CDR3 coding DNA: TGTGCCAGCAGCCGGATGGACTCCTACGAGCAGTACTTC. Protein product: CASSRMDSYEQYF.

The chain employs TRBV5-1 and TRBJ2-2; 7 bases line up with TRBD1. The CDR3 runs 17 residues. Germline lookup yields CDR1 SGHRS and CDR2 YFSETQ. V shed 4 bases and J 0 bases; nucleotides not matched to a gene: 9. The chain's CDR3 is CASSVLTTGSNTGELFF. In DNA form, the CDR3 reads TGCGCCAGCAGCGTTTTAACGACAGGGTCGAACACCGGGGAGCTGTTTTTT. Complete variable domain (other parts from reference TRBV5-1 and TRBJ2-2): KAGVTQTPRYLIKTRGQQVTLSCSPISGHRSVSWYQQTPGQGLQFLFEYFSETQRNKGNFPGRFSGRQFSNSRSEMNVSTLELGDSALYLCASSVLTTGSNTGELFFGEGSRLTVL.

The rearrangement joins TRBV11-3 to TRBJ2-1; perhaps TRBD2 as D (5 bases). Germline CDR1 is SGHNT and CDR2 is YENEEA. The CDR3 is 15 amino acids. Between the trimmed V and J ends, which lost 1 base and 4 bases, there was a span of 11 bases. The CDR3 here is CASSLGRGEYNEQFF. In DNA, the CDR3 is TGTGCCAGCAGCTTAGGCCGGGGAGAATACAATGAGCAGTTCTTC.

This clone was counted a few times. Other DNA sequences within the sample encode an identical CDR3. For the CDR3, the DNA is TGTGCCTGGAGTGTATCGGGCAGAAACACCATATATTTT. Its protein is CAWSVSGRNTIYF. This rearrangement joins TRBV30 to TRBJ1-3; D gene uncertain. V lost 0 bases and J lost 5, with 8 bases in between. The length of the CDR3 is 13 residues. Germline-derived CDR1 and CDR2 are GTSNPN and SVGIG (reference sequence).

This clone was picked up a small number of times. The genes are TRBV6-1 and TRBJ2-3; TRBD2 matches at 15 bases. Germline CDR1 MNHNS, CDR2 SASEGT. This CDR3 is built from 14 residues. The V gene end was trimmed by 9 bases and the J gene end by 4 bases; junction bases not matched to a gene: 2. The CDR3 sequence is CASGLAGGPDTQYF. The CDR3 bases are TGTGCCAGTGGACTAGCGGGAGGGCCAGATACGCAGTATTTT.

This sequence joins TRBV11-2 and TRBJ2-3, with 8 bases fitting TRBD2. The J segment lost 6 bases and the V segment lost 1 base, leaving 6 bases of the junction unmatched. The germline gives CDR1 SGHAT, CDR2 FQNNGV. The CDR3 consists of 15 residues. The CDR3 DNA reads TGTGCCAGCAGCTTAGTTCCCGGGAGGGTGGATACGCAGTATTTT. It yields the protein CASSLVPGRVDTQYF.

The V gene is TRBV14, the J gene TRBJ2-1, with a possible D match to TRBD1 (6 bases). Germline loops: CDR1 SGHDN, CDR2 FVKESK. Trimming left V 3 bases short and J 11 bases short, with 17 bases between. This CDR3 comprises 14 residues. CDR3 in DNA: TGTGCCAGCAGCCAGATACAGGGTGCCCTTCAGCAGTTCTTC. Protein: CASSQIQGALQQFF.

The chain recombines TRBV10-3 with TRBJ1-1, with 7 bases fitting TRBD1. CDR1 is ENHRY, CDR2 SYGVKD, per germline. The CDR3 has 13 residues. The ends lost 2 bases at V and 6 bases at J; junction bases unmatched: 3. DNA of the CDR3: TGTGCCATCAGTGAGCGAGGGGGCTCTGAAGCTTTCTTT. It encodes CAISERGGSEAFF.

The chain employs TRBV5-1 and TRBJ1-6; the D is unclear. Germline CDR1 is SGHRS and CDR2 is YFSETQ. Trimming removed 1 base from V and 0 bases from J, with 14 bases in between. The CDR3 loop spans 18 amino acids. The CDR3 sequence: CASSLTSGTTSYNSPLHF. The CDR3, as DNA: TGCGCCAGCAGCTTGACGTCGGGCACCACCTCCTATAATTCACCCCTCCACTTT. The whole variable domain, remainder taken from reference TRBV5-1 and TRBJ1-6, is KAGVTQTPRYLIKTRGQQVTLSCSPISGHRSVSWYQQTPGQGLQFLFEYFSETQRNKGNFPGRFSGRQFSNSRSEMNVSTLELGDSALYLCASSLTSGTTSYNSPLHFGNGTRLTVT.

V is TRBV29-1 and J is TRBJ1-1, with D possibly TRBD1 on 5 matching bases. Trimming took 6 bases from V and 6 from J, leaving 20 bases between them. The CDR3 is 14 residues long. The germline gives CDR1 SQVTM, CDR2 ANQGSEA. In nucleotides, the CDR3 is TGCAGCGTGCTAAGAGATTGGGGGGGTCCTGAAGCTTTCTTT. Translating gives CSVLRDWGGPEAFF.

The rearrangement links TRBV25-1 to TRBJ2-7, with 7 bases identical to TRBD1. The CDR3 consists of 14 residues. Germline V gene lookup returns CDR1 MGHDK and CDR2 SYGVNS. Trimming removed 2 bases from V and 8 bases from J; junction bases left unmatched: 9. CDR3 bases: TGTGCCAGCAGTGAAGGTGACAGGGCTACCAAGCAGTACTTC. The encoded protein is CASSEGDRATKQYF.